This TCR beta chain was recovered during a study of blood T cells in healthy people across ages. On the study more broadly: Capturing about one barcoded beta molecule per two T cells was achieved by template switching. Points from the study as a whole: More naive CD4+ cells and higher diversity marked long-lived donors relative to aged donors. Naive T cell percentage showed a strong correlation with the diversity of TCR beta.

Each sample gave at least 6.5 million isolated PBMCs. PCR was performed a second time for roughly 7 to 12 cycles using a sample-barcoded 5' primer and a J-beta primer mix. TCRdb analysed the 5' RACE reads with MiXCR anew, one entry per CDR3 protein. The sample has approximately 1,100,000 distinct CDR3 sequences, more than 35% seen once. Per the germline V gene, CDR1 is MNHEY and CDR2 is SVGAGI. The CDR3 has 15 residues. Deletions cut 5 bases from V and 6 bases from J, with 17 bases between. This clonotype was seen more than once but under ten times. Its specificity is unknown. The sequenced sample consisted of blood. V gene TRBV6-5 combines with J gene TRBJ2-1; D gene uncertain. The TCR originated in a woman in her fifties or sixties in good health. The CDR3 region has the DNA TGTGCCAGCAGTGAGCTAGGTTCGCTCACCAATGAGCAGTTCTTC. As protein: CASSELGSLTNEQFF.